This TCR beta chain stems from a study of sequential checkpoint blockade in melanoma. On the study more broadly: Both treatment sequences were followed by maintenance nivolumab.

Assay: immunoSEQ multiplex PCR; the TCRdb copy retains only in-frame clones and omits some. Seen here are about 10,000 clones, around 80% observed once, and the top ten hold around 52%. From germline, CDR1 is SGHVS and CDR2 FQNEAQ. The CDR3 spans 15 residues. Trimming cost V 2 bases and J 3 bases; bases outside gene matches: 4. Described treatment: randomized to nivolumab then ipilimumab (arm A) or the reverse (arm B). None of the patients previously received DNA-damaging chemotherapy. From thawed PBMCs, live CD3+CD8+ cells negative for CD19 and CD56 were sorted. The rearrangement joins TRBV7-8 to TRBJ1-1; 9 bases fit TRBD1. The sample in question was CD8+ T cells sorted from blood (inferred from file names), obtained from a patient given nivolumab and ipilimumab in sequence. The sequence was collected from a human donor with melanoma. CDR3 sequence (DNA): TGTGCCAGCAGCTTACCCTGGACAGGGGACACTGAAGCTTTCTTT. Its protein product is CASSLPWTGDTEAFF.